The 14 T cell receptor beta chains reported below all come from one sample, sequenced in a study of cytomegalovirus exposure and HLA in healthy donors (dated by TCRdb to about 2017). The receptor library was made with the immunoSEQ multiplex PCR assay. The multiplex PCR relied on a mix of 60 forward primers for TCR Vbeta segments and 13 reverse primers for TCR Jbeta segments. TCRdb retrieved this table from immuneACCESS and kept in-frame rearrangements only. Not all clones are present; in checked studies, unresolved V genes account for under half, and no reason is known for the remainder. In all, the sample holds fewer than 95,000 clones, and about 63% of those were seen once. Clones ranked in the top ten supply about 5.9% of the sample. Sequencing was carried out using PBMCs. The receptors derive from a woman in her 30s in good health and CMV-seronegative.

Points on this clone: One end of the junction does not line up with germline, which may come from a read error. The chain has TRBV6-6 and TRBJ2-7, with 14 bases aligning to TRBD2. CDR1 is MNHNY and CDR2 is SVGAGI in the germline V gene (reference sequence). The CDR3 sequence is 13 residues long. Here the CDR3 DNA reads TGTGCCAGCAGACCCGGACTAGCGGGGGGCACGAACTTC. As protein: CASRPGLAGGTNF.

The chain uses TRBV25-1 and TRBJ2-1; the D is unclear. Trimming shortened V by 6 bases and J by 0 bases, and 6 bases separated the two germline ends. Germline V gene sequence: CDR1 MGHDK, CDR2 SYGVNS. The CDR3 totals 13 residues. DNA of the CDR3: TGTGCCAGCAGACAGTCCTCCTACAATGAGCAGTTCTTC. It encodes CASRQSSYNEQFF.

As for this clone: Other DNA variants within this sample encode the same CDR3. The chain has TRBV7-3 and TRBJ1-1; weak D call: TRBD1 (5 bases). V lost 2 bases to trimming and J lost 1 base, with 5 bases between them. Germline assignment: CDR1 SGHTA and CDR2 FQGTGA. CDR3 size: 13 residues. As DNA, the CDR3 is TGTGCCAGCAGCTTAGGACAGAACACTGAAGCTTTCTTT. Translating gives CASSLGQNTEAFF.

This clone showed up just a few times. The chain recombines TRBV7-2 with TRBJ2-7; 8 nucleotides line up with TRBD1. V shed 2 bases, J shed 0 bases, and the junction held 6 bases outside the gene matches. Germline CDR1 SGHTA, CDR2 FQGNSA. The CDR3 covers 16 residues. The CDR3 coding sequence is TGTGCCAGCAGCTTATCTCGGGACAGGCTCTCCTACGAGCAGTACTTC. Its protein product is CASSLSRDRLSYEQYF.

This clone was seen a few times. The identical CDR3 is also encoded by other nucleotide sequences in the sample. J is TRBJ2-7 and V is TRBV7-2; 7 positions agree with TRBD1. Germline V gene lookup returns CDR1 SGHTA and CDR2 FQGNSA. This CDR3 is 12 amino acids long. V lost 4 bases to trimming and J lost 5 bases; unmatched junction nucleotides: 2. The DNA of the CDR3 is TGTGCCAGCAGCTCCACAGGGGACGAGCAGTACTTC. It yields the protein CASSSTGDEQYF.

The chain couples TRBV4-1 to TRBJ1-3, with TRBD1 matching 8 bases. Germline CDR1 is MGHRA and CDR2 is YSYEKL. The CDR3 has 16 amino acids. Trimming removed 1 base from V and 4 bases from J; junction bases left unmatched: 6. DNA for the CDR3: TGCGCCAGCAGCCAAGTTGGGACAGGATCCGGAAACACCATATATTTT. Its translation is CASSQVGTGSGNTIYF.

The chain couples TRBV9 to TRBJ1-2; 8 nucleotides align to TRBD1. The length of the CDR3 is 17 residues. The germline gives CDR1 SGDLS, CDR2 YYNGEE. V lost 0 bases, J lost 0 bases, and 7 bases stayed unmatched. In nucleotides, the CDR3 is TGTGCCAGCAGCGTAGGGACAGGGTCTCTCGCTAACTATGGCTACACCTTC. The encoded protein is CASSVGTGSLANYGYTF.

The rearrangement joins TRBV11-2 to TRBJ1-2; 7 bases are shared with TRBD1. The CDR3 extends over 13 amino acids. The J segment lost 4 bases and the V segment lost 6 bases, leaving 5 bases of the junction unmatched. The V gene's germline CDR1 is SGHAT and CDR2 FQNNGV. The CDR3 nucleotides are TGTGCCAGCAGTGACAGGGATGGCTATGGCTACACCTTC. This translates into CASSDRDGYGYTF.

This chain links TRBV19 with TRBJ1-6, with D possibly matching TRBD1 (6 bases). This CDR3 region has 16 residues. Trimming took off 7 bases at V and 1 base at J, with 14 bases between the two ends. Germline lookup yields CDR1 LNHDA and CDR2 SQIVND (reference sequence). In DNA form, the CDR3 reads TGTGCCAGTACCAAACTCGGACAGTCCTATAATTCACCCCTCCACTTT. Protein product: CASTKLGQSYNSPLHF.

This rearrangement joins TRBV6-5 to TRBJ1-1; the match to TRBD1 covers 7 bases. Unmatched junction bases numbered 7, after V lost 6 bases and J lost 0 bases. The CDR3 is made up of 15 amino acids. CDR1 and CDR2 (germline): MNHEY, SVGAGI. Here the CDR3 reads CASRVSDRLNTEAFF. CDR3 nucleotides: TGTGCCAGCAGAGTGTCGGACAGGCTGAACACTGAAGCTTTCTTT.

The rearrangement links TRBV19 to TRBJ1-1; D uncertain. The V end lost 3 bases, the J end lost 8 bases, and 10 bases lay between the germline ends. Germline loops: CDR1 LNHDA, CDR2 SQIVND (reference sequence). The CDR3 is 12 residues long. The CDR3 loop is CASSMAVTEAFF. The CDR3 DNA reads TGTGCCAGTAGTATGGCGGTTACGGAAGCTTTCTTT.

J is TRBJ1-2 and V is TRBV7-8; maybe TRBD1 (6 bases). Germline V lookup: CDR1 SGHVS, CDR2 FQNEAQ. Trimming left V 5 bases short and J 5 bases short, with 12 bases between. This CDR3 spans 13 amino acids. For the CDR3, the DNA is TGTGCCAGCAGCGCGGACAGAAAATATGGCTACACCTTC. Protein product: CASSADRKYGYTF.

The V and J genes are TRBV19 and TRBJ1-5; D is unresolved. Germline assignment: CDR1 LNHDA and CDR2 SQIVND (reference sequence). The CDR3 consists of 15 residues. V lost 0 bases to trimming and J lost 0 bases, with 6 bases between them. The chain's CDR3 is CASSIDSNSNQPQHF. In nucleotides, the CDR3 is TGTGCCAGTAGTATAGATAGTAATAGCAATCAGCCCCAGCATTTT.

This clone showed up just once. V gene TRBV7-2 combines with J gene TRBJ2-1, with 7 positions matching TRBD2. Germline V lookup: CDR1 SGHTA, CDR2 FQGNSA. V lost 6 bases and J lost 6; bases outside the gene matches: 8. The CDR3 consists of 14 residues. CDR3 coding DNA: TGTGCCAGCAGGCAATGGGAGGGAGGCAATGAGCAGTTCTTC. Protein product: CASRQWEGGNEQFF.